This T cell receptor (beta chain) emerged from a study of blood T cell repertoires in COVID-19. Study details: From T cells, B-cell-depleted T cells, or PBMCs came the material, which was cDNA or gDNA.

A few counts support this clone. The same CDR3 can be traced to other DNA sequences in this sample. As handled by the study authors: Amplification of reference gene primers provided the estimated nucleated cell counts. The assay was immunoSEQ multiplex PCR, and TCRdb's table has in-frame clones only and misses some. The V and J calls and clone size come from that table; D and trimming were worked out from the DNA. The sample lists more than 200,000 clones, over 85% occurring once. The CDR3 spans 13 residues. V was trimmed by 3 bases and J by 2 bases, leaving 8 bases between them. Germline values: CDR1 LNHDA, CDR2 SQIVND (reference sequence).

The receptor was isolated from a woman in her thirties with acute COVID-19. Sequencing was carried out using PBMCs or T cells enriched from blood (not recorded which). The chain is built from TRBV19 and TRBJ2-7, with D perhaps TRBD1 (5 bases). This CDR3 is CASSIQGAYEQYF. The CDR3 nucleotides are TGTGCCAGTAGTATCCAGGGTGCCTACGAGCAGTACTTC.